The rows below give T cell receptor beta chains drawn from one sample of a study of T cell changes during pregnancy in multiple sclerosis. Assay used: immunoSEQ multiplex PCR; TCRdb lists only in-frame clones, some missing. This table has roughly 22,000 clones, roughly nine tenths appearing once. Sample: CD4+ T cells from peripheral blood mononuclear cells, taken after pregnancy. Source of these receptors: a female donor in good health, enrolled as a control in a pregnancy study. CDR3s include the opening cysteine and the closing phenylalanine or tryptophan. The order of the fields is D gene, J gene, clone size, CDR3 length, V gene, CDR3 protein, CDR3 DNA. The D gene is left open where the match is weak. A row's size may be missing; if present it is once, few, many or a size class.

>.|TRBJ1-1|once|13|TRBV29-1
CSVGRQTDTEAFF
TGCAGCGTAGGAAGACAGACCGACACTGAAGCTTTCTTT
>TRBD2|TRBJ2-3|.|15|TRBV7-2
CASSRSSGTPDTQYF
TGTGCCAGCAGCCGTAGTAGCGGGACACCAGATACGCAGTATTTT
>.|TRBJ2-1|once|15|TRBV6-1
CASSEKAGPYNEQFF
TGTGCCAGCAGTGAAAAGGCAGGGCCCTACAATGAGCAGTTCTTC
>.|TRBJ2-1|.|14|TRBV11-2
CASSSTVREDEQFF
TGTGCCAGCAGCTCAACGGTGCGTGAGGATGAGCAGTTCTTC
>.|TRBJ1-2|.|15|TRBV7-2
CASSLGRPGLYGYTF
TGTGCCAGCAGCTTAGGGCGCCCGGGACTCTATGGCTACACCTTC
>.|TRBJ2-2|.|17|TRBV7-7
CASSLATGGPGTGELFF
TGTGCTAGCAGCTTAGCTACTGGAGGCCCCGGCACCGGGGAGCTGTTTTTT
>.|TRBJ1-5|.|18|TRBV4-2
CASSQGGFRGSVYQPQHF
TGTGCCAGCAGCCAAGGGGGTTTTAGGGGATCTGTCTATCAGCCCCAGCATTTT
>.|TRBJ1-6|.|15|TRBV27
CASRIQGSYNSPLHF
TGTGCCAGCAGGATCCAGGGCTCCTATAATTCACCCCTCCACTTT
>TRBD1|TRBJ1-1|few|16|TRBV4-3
CASSQTSGTANTEAFF
TGCGCCAGCAGCCAAACATCCGGGACAGCGAACACTGAAGCTTTCTTT
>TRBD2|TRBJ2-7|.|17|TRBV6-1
CASSETAGGLGYGEQYF
TGTGCCAGCAGTGAAACCGCGGGAGGCTTGGGCTACGGCGAGCAGTACTTC
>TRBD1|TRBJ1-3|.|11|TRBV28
CASGRTGTLYF
TGTGCCAGCGGACGGACAGGGACCTTATATTTT
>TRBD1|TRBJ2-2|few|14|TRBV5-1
CASSWDRNTGELFF
TGCGCCAGCAGTTGGGACAGGAACACCGGGGAGCTGTTTTTT
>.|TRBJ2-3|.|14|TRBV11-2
CASSRTLVTDTQYF
TGTGCCAGCAGCCGTACCCTAGTCACAGATACGCAGTATTTT
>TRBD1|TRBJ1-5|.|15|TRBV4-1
CASSQVTGGGQPQHF
TGCGCCAGCAGCCAAGTCACAGGGGGGGGACAGCCCCAGCATTTT
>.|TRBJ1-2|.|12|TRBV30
CAWSRGGYGYTF
TGTGCCTGGAGTAGGGGAGGCTATGGCTACACCTTC
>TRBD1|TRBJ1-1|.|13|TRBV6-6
CASTDRGGAEAFF
TGTGCCAGCACAGACAGGGGGGGAGCTGAAGCTTTCTTT
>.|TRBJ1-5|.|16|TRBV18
CASSPQGSHSNQPQHF
TGTGCCAGCTCACCTCAGGGCAGTCATAGCAATCAGCCCCAGCATTTT
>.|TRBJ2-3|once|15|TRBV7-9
CASSLASGGTDTQYF
TGTGCCAGCAGCTTAGCAAGTGGAGGCACAGATACGCAGTATTTT
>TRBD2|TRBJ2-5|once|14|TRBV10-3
CASGGALGGETQYF
TGTGCCAGCGGCGGGGCATTGGGGGGGGAGACCCAGTACTTC
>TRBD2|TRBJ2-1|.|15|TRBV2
CASTQRGSSYNEQFF
TGTGCCAGCACTCAGCGGGGGAGCTCCTACAATGAGCAGTTCTTC
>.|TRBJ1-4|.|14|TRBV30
CAWEVEALREKLFF
TGTGCCTGGGAGGTAGAAGCGCTGCGCGAAAAACTGTTTTTT
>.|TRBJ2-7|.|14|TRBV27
CASSLSGGRREQYF
TGTGCCAGCAGTTTATCTGGGGGCCGCCGGGAGCAGTACTTC
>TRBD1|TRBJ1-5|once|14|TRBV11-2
CASSSRQGGGPQHF
TGTGCCAGCAGCTCCCGACAGGGGGGTGGGCCCCAGCATTTT
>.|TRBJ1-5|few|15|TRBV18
CASSPPPGDGQPQHF
TGTGCCAGCTCACCACCACCGGGGGATGGGCAGCCCCAGCATTTT
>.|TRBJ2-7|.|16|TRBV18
CASSLGGGGATYEQYF
TGTGCCAGCTCCCTTGGGGGCGGGGGCGCTACCTACGAGCAGTACTTC
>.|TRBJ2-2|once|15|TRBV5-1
CASSTGTPLDGELFF
TGCGCCAGCAGCACCGGGACACCCTTGGACGGGGAGCTGTTTTTT
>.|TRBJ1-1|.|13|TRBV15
CATSRDLTTEAFF
TGTGCCACCAGCAGAGATCTAACCACTGAAGCTTTCTTT
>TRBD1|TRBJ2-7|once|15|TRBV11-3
CASSLGGQGGYEQYF
TGTGCCAGCAGCTTAGGGGGACAGGGAGGCTACGAGCAGTACTTC
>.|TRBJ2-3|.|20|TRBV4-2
CASSQIRRGARGETTDTQYF
TGTGCCAGCAGCCAAATTCGACGGGGGGCTAGGGGGGAAACCACAGATACGCAGTATTTT
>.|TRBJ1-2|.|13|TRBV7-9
CASSPDSTYGYTF
TGTGCCAGCAGCCCCGACAGCACCTATGGCTACACCTTC
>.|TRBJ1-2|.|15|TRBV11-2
CASSSNWRSNYGYTF
TGTGCCAGCAGCTCCAACTGGCGGTCTAACTATGGCTACACCTTC
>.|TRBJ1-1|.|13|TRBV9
CASSIGANTEAFF
TGTGCCAGCAGCATTGGGGCAAACACTGAAGCTTTCTTT
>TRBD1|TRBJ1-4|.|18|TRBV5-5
CASSFWPGTGRTNEKLFF
TGTGCCAGCAGTTTTTGGCCGGGGACAGGGAGGACAAATGAAAAACTGTTTTTT
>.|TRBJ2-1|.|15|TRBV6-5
CASSYSKKEHNEQFF
TGTGCCAGCAGTTACTCGAAAAAGGAGCACAATGAGCAGTTCTTC
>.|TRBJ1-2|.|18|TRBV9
CASSPGPGRGAPNYGYTF
TGTGCCAGCAGCCCGGGACCGGGGAGGGGGGCTCCTAACTATGGCTACACCTTC
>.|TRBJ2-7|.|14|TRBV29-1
CSVDSGQGGHEQYF
TGCAGCGTTGACTCCGGCCAGGGTGGCCACGAGCAGTACTTC
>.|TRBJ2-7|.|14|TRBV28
CASSLLASPYEQYF
TGTGCCAGCAGTTTGTTAGCGTCTCCCTACGAGCAGTACTTC
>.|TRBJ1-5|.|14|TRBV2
CASRQVLGNQPQHF
TGTGCCAGCAGACAGGTTCTAGGCAATCAGCCCCAGCATTTT
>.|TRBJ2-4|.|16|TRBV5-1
CASSPGGWDSKNIQYF
TGCGCCAGCAGTCCCGGGGGATGGGACAGCAAAAACATTCAGTACTTC
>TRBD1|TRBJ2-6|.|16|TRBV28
CASRGDRPPGANVLTF
TGTGCCAGCAGAGGGGACAGGCCCCCTGGGGCCAACGTCCTGACTTTC
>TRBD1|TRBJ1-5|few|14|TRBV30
CAWNSGTGIQPQHF
TGTGCCTGGAACTCCGGGACAGGGATTCAGCCCCAGCATTTT